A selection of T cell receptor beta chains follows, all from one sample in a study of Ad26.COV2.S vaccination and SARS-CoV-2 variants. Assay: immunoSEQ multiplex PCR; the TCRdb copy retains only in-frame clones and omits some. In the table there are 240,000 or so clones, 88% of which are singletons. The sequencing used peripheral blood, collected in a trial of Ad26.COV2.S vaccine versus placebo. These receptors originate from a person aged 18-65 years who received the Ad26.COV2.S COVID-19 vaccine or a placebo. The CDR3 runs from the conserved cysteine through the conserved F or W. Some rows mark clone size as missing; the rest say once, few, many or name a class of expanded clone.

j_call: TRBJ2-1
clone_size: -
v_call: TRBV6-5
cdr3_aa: CASSYSGGVVGNEQFF

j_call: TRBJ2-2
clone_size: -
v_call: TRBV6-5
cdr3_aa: CASSYSPTRYTGELFF

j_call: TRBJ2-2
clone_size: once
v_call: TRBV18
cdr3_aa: CASSRVGGELFF

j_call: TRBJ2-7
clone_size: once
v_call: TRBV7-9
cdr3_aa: CASSTGGEQYF

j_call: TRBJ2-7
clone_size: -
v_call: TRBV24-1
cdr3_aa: CATSVGPVGEQYF

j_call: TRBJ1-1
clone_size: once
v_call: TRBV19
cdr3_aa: CASTQRGFGTEAFF

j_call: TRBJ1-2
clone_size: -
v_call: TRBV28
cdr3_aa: CASSSLGAARLGYTF

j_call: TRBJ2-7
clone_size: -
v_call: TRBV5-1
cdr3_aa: CASSLGSLAGGEQYF

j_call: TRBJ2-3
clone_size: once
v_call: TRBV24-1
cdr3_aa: CATSVSGGPSRWVTGDTQYF

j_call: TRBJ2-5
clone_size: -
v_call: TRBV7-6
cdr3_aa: CASSLTGYQETQYF

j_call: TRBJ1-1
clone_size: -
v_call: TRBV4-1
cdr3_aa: CASSHPSGSGYTEAFF

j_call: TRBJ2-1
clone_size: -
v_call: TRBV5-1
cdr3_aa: CASSLDSSYNEQFF

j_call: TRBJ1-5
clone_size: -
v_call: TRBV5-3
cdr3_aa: CARSFRGRGQPQHF

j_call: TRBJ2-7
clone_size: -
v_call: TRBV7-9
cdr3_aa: CASSLGPAGSSYEQYF

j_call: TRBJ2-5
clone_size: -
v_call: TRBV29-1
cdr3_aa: CSVGAGGFDETQYF

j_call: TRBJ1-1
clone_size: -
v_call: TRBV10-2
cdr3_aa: CASLTNGETEAFF

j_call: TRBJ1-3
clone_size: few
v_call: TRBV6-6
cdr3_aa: CASSYPTENGNTIYF

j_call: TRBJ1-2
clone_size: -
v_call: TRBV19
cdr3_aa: CASSDRLGDNYGYTF

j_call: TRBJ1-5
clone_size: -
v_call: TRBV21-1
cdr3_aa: CASSPQGGGRCNQPQHF

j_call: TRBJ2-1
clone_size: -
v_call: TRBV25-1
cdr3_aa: CASSAKGRRYNEQFF

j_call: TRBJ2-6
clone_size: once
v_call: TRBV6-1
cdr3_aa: CASSATVTSGANVLTF

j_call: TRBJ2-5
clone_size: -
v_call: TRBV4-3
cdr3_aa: CASAPRAGETQYF

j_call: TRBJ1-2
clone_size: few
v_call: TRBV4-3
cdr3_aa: CASSQGVRGYYGYTF

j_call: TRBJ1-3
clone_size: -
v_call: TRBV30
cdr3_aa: CAWSRGPSSGNTIYF

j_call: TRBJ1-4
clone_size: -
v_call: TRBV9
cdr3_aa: CASSPGARGPDNEKLFF

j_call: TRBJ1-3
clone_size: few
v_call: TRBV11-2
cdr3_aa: CASSRNRGSGNTIYF

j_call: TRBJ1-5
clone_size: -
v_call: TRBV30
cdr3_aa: CAWSPRGNQPQHF

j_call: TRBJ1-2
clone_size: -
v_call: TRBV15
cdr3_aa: CATSPPYRRFDGYTF

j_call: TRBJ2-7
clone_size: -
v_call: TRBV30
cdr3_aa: CAWALGQGNYEQYF

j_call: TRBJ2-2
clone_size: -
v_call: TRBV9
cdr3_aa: CASSVSEQNTGELFF

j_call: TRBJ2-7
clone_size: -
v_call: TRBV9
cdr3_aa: CASSVSGDYEQYF

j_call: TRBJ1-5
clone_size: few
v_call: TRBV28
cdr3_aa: CASREQGLTNNQPQHF

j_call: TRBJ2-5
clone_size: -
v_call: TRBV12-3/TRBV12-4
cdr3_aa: CASSLTSGETQYF

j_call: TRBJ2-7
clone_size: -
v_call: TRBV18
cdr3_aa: CASSPNLVGNSYEQYF

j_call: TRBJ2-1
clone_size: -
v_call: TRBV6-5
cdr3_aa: CASSTQTGGHEQFF

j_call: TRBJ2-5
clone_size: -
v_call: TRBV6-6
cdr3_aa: CASSYYPETQYF

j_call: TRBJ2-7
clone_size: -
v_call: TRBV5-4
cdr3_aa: CASSEGGGFVKQYF

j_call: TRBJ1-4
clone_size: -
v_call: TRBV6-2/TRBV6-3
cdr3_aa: CASRPLGQGNEKLFF

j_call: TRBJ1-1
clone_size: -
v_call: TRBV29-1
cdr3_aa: CSVEDLTEGTEAFF

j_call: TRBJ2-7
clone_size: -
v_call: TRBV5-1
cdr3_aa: CASSPGTGGPYEQYF